These T cell receptor beta chains were read from a single sample in a study of response to subunit inactivated influenza vaccine. In TCRdb, the RT-PCR reads were re-called with MiXCR into one record per CDR3 protein. The sample has 610,000 or so distinct CDR3 sequences, roughly 15% seen once. Sequencing was performed on PBMCs from blood, taken approximately 13 days after vaccination. Source of these receptors: a man aged 50-60 years who received an inactivated influenza vaccine. CDR3s include the opening cysteine and the closing phenylalanine or tryptophan. Fields, in order: CDR3 length, V gene, clone size, D gene, J gene, CDR3 protein, CDR3 DNA. A D gene is named only where the DNA matches it firmly. Size values are once, few and many counts, or a class for expanded clones, and some rows have none.

>15|TRBV19|few|TRBD1|TRBJ1-1
CASRLRDRRNTEAFF
TGTGCCAGTAGGTTGAGGGACAGAAGGAACACTGAAGCTTTCTTT
>14|TRBV5-6|NA|TRBD1|TRBJ1-4
CASSKIDRGAELFF
TGTGCCAGCAGCAAAATCGACAGGGGGGCTGAACTGTTTTTT
>15|TRBV12-3/TRBV12-4|few|NA|TRBJ2-1
CASTPVGGAYNEQFF
TGTGCCAGCACCCCAGTAGGGGGGGCTTACAATGAGCAGTTCTTC
>17|TRBV5-1|few|NA|TRBJ1-4
CASSLGGGLGGGEKLFF
TGCGCCAGCAGCTTGGGCGGCGGACTCGGCGGTGGTGAAAAACTGTTTTTT
>15|TRBV6-2/TRBV6-3|NA|NA|TRBJ2-2
CASSYSRRSPGELFF
TGTGCCAGCAGTTACTCGCGACGGTCCCCCGGGGAGCTGTTTTTT
>14|TRBV5-6|NA|NA|TRBJ2-7
CASSLARQSYEQYF
TGTGCCAGCAGCTTGGCAAGACAGAGCTACGAGCAGTACTTC
>16|TRBV6-2/TRBV6-3|NA|TRBD1|TRBJ2-1
CASTSWTGGHYNEQFF
TGTGCCAGCACTTCTTGGACAGGGGGCCACTACAATGAGCAGTTCTTC
>14|TRBV4-2|NA|NA|TRBJ2-5
CASSQDILQETQYF
TGTGCCAGCAGCCAAGATATACTCCAAGAGACCCAGTACTTC
>14|TRBV20-1|NA|NA|TRBJ2-5
CSAFDQPSQETQYF
TGCAGTGCTTTCGATCAACCCAGCCAAGAGACCCAGTACTTC
>15|TRBV7-9|NA|TRBD1|TRBJ1-4
CASSFAGQGFEKLFF
TGTGCCAGCAGCTTCGCGGGACAGGGATTTGAAAAACTGTTTTTT
>13|TRBV6-2/TRBV6-3|NA|TRBD1|TRBJ2-7
CASSKTGPYEQYF
TGTGCCAGCAGCAAGACAGGGCCCTACGAGCAGTACTTC
>11|TRBV6-1|few|NA|TRBJ2-7
CASSVMYEQYF
TGTGCCAGCAGCGTGATGTACGAGCAGTACTTC
>16|TRBV7-2|few|TRBD1|TRBJ1-6
CASSLAGQGAGSPLHF
TGTGCCAGCAGCTTAGCGGGACAGGGGGCCGGTTCACCCCTCCACTTT
>18|TRBV5-1|few|TRBD1|TRBJ2-6
CASSLPGQIKSGANVLTF
TGCGCCAGCAGCTTACCGGGACAGATTAAATCTGGGGCCAACGTCCTGACTTTC
>16|TRBV5-1|NA|TRBD2|TRBJ2-3
CASSLGSSGSLDTQYF
TGCGCCAGCAGCTTGGGGTCTAGCGGGAGTCTAGATACGCAGTATTTT
>15|TRBV12-3/TRBV12-4|few|NA|TRBJ1-5
CASSPEWGGNQPQHF
TGTGCCAGCAGCCCCGAATGGGGGGGCAATCAGCCCCAGCATTTT
>13|TRBV27|few|TRBD1|TRBJ1-1
CASSPGQFAEAFF
TGTGCCAGCAGCCCGGGACAGTTCGCTGAAGCTTTCTTT
>18|TRBV4-1|few|TRBD2|TRBJ2-6
CASNPGLAGPSGANVLTF
TGCGCCAGCAATCCGGGACTAGCGGGTCCCTCTGGGGCCAACGTCCTGACTTTC
>16|TRBV28|many|TRBD1|TRBJ2-2
CASSTFGDRGRGELFF
TGTGCCAGCAGTACCTTCGGAGACAGGGGGCGCGGGGAGCTGTTTTTT
>15|TRBV27|NA|TRBD1|TRBJ2-5
CASSLGTGGSETQYF
TGTGCCAGCAGTTTGGGGACAGGGGGCTCGGAGACCCAGTACTTC
>16|TRBV3-1|few|NA|TRBJ2-1
CASSQDLGGVYNEQFF
TGTGCCAGCAGCCAAGACTTGGGTGGGGTCTACAATGAGCAGTTCTTC
>16|TRBV4-3|NA|NA|TRBJ2-6
CASSQERYSGANVLTF
TGCGCCAGCAGCCAGGAGCGGTACTCTGGGGCCAACGTCCTGACTTTC
>16|TRBV12-3/TRBV12-4|NA|TRBD2|TRBJ2-7
CASSPVPSGGVYEQYF
TGTGCCAGCAGTCCCGTACCTAGCGGGGGCGTGTACGAGCAGTACTTC
>17|TRBV7-8|many|TRBD1|TRBJ2-2
CASNPRRTGLNTGELFF
TGTGCCAGCAACCCTAGGCGGACAGGGCTAAACACCGGGGAGCTGTTTTTT
>13|TRBV6-1|NA|NA|TRBJ1-2
CASRTGTNYGYTF
TGTGCCAGCAGGACGGGCACTAACTATGGCTACACCTTC
>13|TRBV6-1|NA|NA|TRBJ2-7
CASSEWTVGEQYF
TGTGCCAGCAGTGAGTGGACGGTCGGCGAGCAGTACTTC
>13|TRBV2|few|TRBD1|TRBJ1-4
CAISLGQEEKLFF
TGTGCCATCTCCCTCGGACAGGAGGAAAAACTGTTTTTT
>17|TRBV28|NA|NA|TRBJ2-3
CASSPQVGGRSTDTQYF
TGTGCCAGCAGCCCACAAGTTGGGGGGCGGAGCACAGATACGCAGTATTTT
>17|TRBV18|NA|TRBD1|TRBJ1-4
CASSPETGGATNEKLFF
TGTGCCAGCTCACCAGAGACAGGGGGCGCGACTAATGAAAAACTGTTTTTT
>17|TRBV5-1|few|NA|TRBJ2-6
CASSPGGPSSGANVLTF
TGCGCCAGCAGCCCGGGCGGCCCCTCCTCTGGGGCCAACGTCCTGACTTTC
>12|TRBV6-5|NA|NA|TRBJ1-1
CASSYGGLEAFF
TGTGCCAGCAGTTACGGTGGGCTTGAAGCTTTCTTT
>12|TRBV2|NA|TRBD1|TRBJ1-1
CASSGDSTEAFF
TGTGCCAGCAGCGGGGACAGCACTGAAGCTTTCTTT
>14|TRBV10-3|NA|NA|TRBJ2-7
CAISRQEQTYEQYF
TGTGCCATCAGTCGACAGGAACAAACCTACGAGCAGTACTTC
>17|TRBV20-1|few|NA|TRBJ2-1
CSARDGARWGRLNEQFF
TGCAGTGCTAGAGATGGTGCGCGGTGGGGGCGACTCAATGAGCAGTTCTTC
>16|TRBV5-1|NA|NA|TRBJ2-2
CASSTPGRINTGELFF
TGCGCCAGCAGCACTCCGGGACGGATTAACACCGGGGAGCTGTTTTTT
>15|TRBV5-1|few|TRBD1|TRBJ2-7
CASSSDRRQSYEQYF
TGCGCCAGCAGCTCGGACAGGCGACAATCCTACGAGCAGTACTTC
>12|TRBV3-1|many|NA|TRBJ2-3
CASSQVIETQYF
TGTGCCAGCAGCCAAGTCATAGAAACGCAGTATTTT
>16|TRBV6-2/TRBV6-3|few|TRBD1|TRBJ2-5
CASSSNGQGDSETQYF
TGTGCCAGCAGTTCAAACGGACAGGGAGACTCGGAGACCCAGTACTTC
>13|TRBV7-6|NA|NA|TRBJ2-3
CASSPGTGGTQYF
TGTGCCAGCAGCCCTGGGACCGGCGGTACGCAGTATTTT
>15|TRBV6-1|few|TRBD2|TRBJ2-3
CASSLAGVRADTQYF
TGTGCCAGCTCTCTGGCGGGAGTGCGTGCAGATACGCAGTATTTT
>14|TRBV28|few|NA|TRBJ2-1
CASSPNGVNNEQFF
TGTGCCAGCAGTCCGAACGGGGTCAACAATGAGCAGTTCTTC
>14|TRBV4-3|few|TRBD1|TRBJ2-3
CASSQRQGTDTQYF
TGCGCCAGCAGCCAGAGACAGGGAACAGATACGCAGTATTTT
>15|TRBV7-2|once|TRBD1|TRBJ1-2
CASSRRRDRGYGYTF
TGTGCCAGCAGCCGGCGTAGGGACAGGGGCTATGGCTACACCTTC
>13|TRBV10-3|NA|NA|TRBJ2-7
CAISVTGTYEQYF
TGTGCCATCAGTGTAACAGGAACCTACGAGCAGTACTTC
>16|TRBV6-2/TRBV6-3|NA|TRBD1|TRBJ2-3
CASSPPETGTLDTQYF
TGTGCCAGCAGCCCTCCCGAGACAGGGACCTTGGATACGCAGTATTTT
>13|TRBV7-2|NA|TRBD1|TRBJ2-1
CASWGQGANEQFF
TGTGCCAGCTGGGGACAGGGGGCAAATGAGCAGTTCTTC
>15|TRBV29-1|NA|TRBD1|TRBJ2-2
CSVYYRGHGTGELFF
TGCAGCGTGTACTACAGGGGGCATGGCACCGGGGAGCTGTTTTTT
>13|TRBV9|NA|NA|TRBJ2-1
CASSVYGGPKQFF
TGTGCCAGCAGCGTATATGGCGGGCCAAAGCAGTTCTTC
>13|TRBV7-9|many|NA|TRBJ1-5
CASSFSSNQPQHF
TGTGCCAGCAGCTTCTCGTCTAATCAGCCCCAGCATTTT
>15|TRBV10-3|NA|TRBD2|TRBJ2-1
CAISEGLAGLGEQFF
TGTGCCATCAGTGAGGGACTAGCGGGGCTCGGGGAGCAGTTCTTC
>14|TRBV7-3|few|TRBD1|TRBJ2-2
CASRKDRGAGELFF
TGTGCCAGCAGAAAAGACAGGGGGGCCGGGGAGCTGTTTTTT
>18|TRBV20-1|few|TRBD2|TRBJ2-5
CSARGFGTSGAIGETQYF
TGCAGTGCTAGAGGATTCGGGACTAGCGGAGCCATAGGGGAGACCCAGTACTTC
>16|TRBV2|NA|NA|TRBJ1-5
CASSLPGTASRQPQHF
TGTGCCAGCAGTCTTCCCGGGACCGCGTCTCGACAGCCCCAGCATTTT
>15|TRBV11-3|NA|TRBD2|TRBJ2-1
CASSPGGRSDNEQFF
TGTGCCAGCAGCCCGGGGGGTAGATCGGATAATGAGCAGTTCTTC
>17|TRBV28|NA|TRBD2|TRBJ2-7
CASSFPGGAGGPYEQYF
TGTGCCAGCAGTTTCCCCGGGGGTGCGGGAGGACCTTACGAGCAGTACTTC
>13|TRBV27|NA|NA|TRBJ1-2
CASSLWGDYGYTF
TGTGCCAGCAGTTTATGGGGGGACTATGGCTACACCTTC
>15|TRBV20-1|NA|TRBD2|TRBJ2-1
CSALGTSGSYNEQFF
TGCAGTGCTCTTGGGACTAGCGGTTCCTACAATGAGCAGTTCTTC
>14|TRBV6-5|NA|NA|TRBJ2-5
CASSLWASRETQYF
TGTGCCAGCAGTTTGTGGGCTAGTAGAGAGACCCAGTACTTC